The 15 T cell receptor beta chains listed next were all sequenced from one sample in a study of T cells in localized non-small cell lung cancer. TCRdb's copy holds only in-frame clones and misses some; the assay was immunoSEQ multiplex PCR. The data hold 2,000 or so clones, with 38% observed a single time. The sequencing here drew on lung tumor tissue, taken before any cancer treatment. The receptors stem from a female donor at least 60 years old with stage I lung adenocarcinoma.

V gene TRBV19 combines with J gene TRBJ1-2, with TRBD1 as a possible D gene (5 bases). Germline CDR1 LNHDA, CDR2 SQIVND (reference sequence). CDR3 length: 13 residues. The V end lost 10 bases, the J end lost 5 bases, and 17 bases lay between the germline ends. Here the CDR3 reads CATHRSGLYGYTF. CDR3 in DNA: TGTGCCACCCACCGATCGGGGCTTTATGGCTACACCTTC.

This clone came up a few times. The genes are TRBV28 and TRBJ1-1, with 7 bases aligning to TRBD1. The CDR3 is 15 residues long. CDR1 is MDHEN and CDR2 is SYDVKM in the germline V gene. Trimming cost V 5 bases and J 5 bases; bases outside gene matches: 11. CDR3 loop: CASSKRTGQGTEAFF. In nucleotides, the CDR3 is TGTGCCAGCAGTAAAAGGACAGGCCAAGGGACTGAAGCTTTCTTT.

This clone showed up just a few times. The V call is TRBV11-3, the J call TRBJ2-1; 13 bases fit TRBD2. Germline V lookup: CDR1 SGHNT, CDR2 YENEEA. The CDR3 spans 16 residues. The V gene end was trimmed by 4 bases and the J gene end by 7 bases; junction bases not matched to a gene: 7. This CDR3 reads CASSSQGLAGNNEQFF. The CDR3 coding sequence is TGTGCCAGCAGCTCACAGGGACTAGCGGGGAATAATGAGCAGTTCTTC.

This clone is a singleton in its sample. The rearrangement links TRBV14 to TRBJ2-2; no reliable D call. The CDR3 runs 14 residues. Germline V gene data show CDR1 as SGHDN and CDR2 as FVKESK. Trimming pared 4 bases from V and 5 bases from J, leaving 11 bases between. The CDR3 coding sequence is TGTGCCAGCAGCCTCTGGACCGCTACCGGGGAGCTGTTTTTT. Residues: CASSLWTATGELFF.

This clone occurred a few times. The genes are TRBV9 and TRBJ1-1; D is unclear. The CDR3 runs 13 residues. Per germline, CDR1 SGDLS and CDR2 YYNGEE. Trimming pared 5 bases from V and 0 bases from J, leaving 8 bases between. The CDR3 nucleotides are TGTGCCAGCAGTCTGCGGATGAACACTGAAGCTTTCTTT. This sequence encodes CASSLRMNTEAFF.

The CDR3 spells CASSSHGPGGGYTF. The CDR3 DNA reads as TGTGCCAGCTCCTCTCACGGACCGGGTGGGGGCTACACCTTC. The chain couples TRBV28 to TRBJ1-2; D ambiguous. Trimming stripped 8 bases from V and 8 bases from J, with 21 bases between. The CDR3 covers 14 residues. Per germline, CDR1 MDHEN and CDR2 SYDVKM.

CDR3 region: CASRPPIGGEQFF. The CDR3 DNA is TGTGCCAGCAGGCCACCCATAGGGGGTGAGCAGTTCTTC. The J gene is TRBJ2-1, the V gene TRBV6-8, with D possibly matching TRBD1 (6 bases). The germline V gene encodes CDR1 MNHGY and CDR2 SAAAGT. V lost 6 bases, J lost 9 bases, and 15 bases lay in between. The CDR3 runs to 13 residues.

The chain uses TRBV11-3 and TRBJ1-5; 7 nucleotides line up with TRBD1. This CDR3 is built from 14 residues. From germline, CDR1 is SGHNT and CDR2 YENEEA. V dropped 5 bases and J dropped 6; count of bases not matched to a gene: 7. In nucleotides, the CDR3 is TGTGCCAGCAGCATGGGACAGCTATCTCAGCCCCAGCATTTT. It encodes CASSMGQLSQPQHF. The full variable domain, completed using reference TRBV11-3 and TRBJ1-5, is EAGVVQSPRYKIIEKKQPVAFWCNPISGHNTLYWYLQNLGQGPELLIRYENEEAVDDSQLPKDRFSAERLKGVDSTLKIQPAELGDSAVYLCASSMGQLSQPQHFGDGTRLSIL.

This clone was found a few times. J is TRBJ1-4 and V is TRBV1; the D call in the table, TRBD1, was not verified against the DNA. TRBV1 is given as a pseudogene. The CDR3 extends over 15 amino acids. The CDR3 reads CASERTGTGGEKLFF. CDR3 DNA: TGCGCCAGCGAAAGGACCGGGACAGGGGGTGAAAAACTGTTTTTT.

This sequence joins TRBV6-8 and TRBJ1-2, with D possibly TRBD1 on 6 matching bases. Trimming removed 6 bases at V and 8 bases at J, with 13 bases between. Germline CDR1 and CDR2: MNHGY and SAAAGT. The CDR3 length is 12 residues. CDR3 amino acids: CASRKGEKGYTF. CDR3 nucleotides: TGTGCCAGCAGGAAGGGGGAGAAGGGCTACACCTTC.

This clone was observed a handful of times. The V and J genes are TRBV6-8 and TRBJ1-3; D is uncertain. The CDR3 runs 15 residues. Germline V gene data show CDR1 as MNHGY and CDR2 as SAAAGT. Deletions cut 2 bases from V and 3 bases from J, with 11 bases between. CDR3 region: CASSYDEGVGNTIYF. In DNA form, the CDR3 reads TGTGCCAGCAGTTACGACGAGGGCGTTGGAAACACCATATATTTT.

The chain carries TRBV11-3 and TRBJ2-4, with 7 positions matching TRBD2. Losses at the gene ends were 5 bases for V and 9 bases for J; bases not matched to a gene: 13. CDR1 and CDR2 from the germline V gene are SGHNT and YENEEA. The length of the CDR3 is 15 residues. This CDR3 is CASSPPGGLVGIQYF. The CDR3 DNA follows: TGTGCCAGCAGCCCCCCGGGGGGTCTGGTGGGCATTCAGTACTTC. Full variable domain (remainder filled in from reference TRBV11-3 and TRBJ2-4): EAGVVQSPRYKIIEKKQPVAFWCNPISGHNTLYWYLQNLGQGPELLIRYENEEAVDDSQLPKDRFSAERLKGVDSTLKIQPAELGDSAVYLCASSPPGGLVGIQYFGAGTRLSVL.

The V and J genes are TRBV6-8 and TRBJ1-1, with unresolved D. The CDR3 is 13 amino acids. V dropped 4 bases and J dropped 4 bases, with 10 bases sitting between them. From germline, CDR1 is MNHGY and CDR2 SAAAGT. The CDR3 reads CASSWNRGTEAFF. CDR3 nucleotide sequence: TGTGCCAGCAGTTGGAACCGTGGCACTGAAGCTTTCTTT.

This clone has more than one count but fewer than ten. The gene calls are TRBV11-3 and TRBJ1-4; D is possibly TRBD1 (5 bases). With 5 bases removed from V and 1 base from J, the gap between germline ends came to 8 bases. Germline lookup yields CDR1 SGHNT and CDR2 YENEEA. The CDR3 consists of 14 residues. This chain's CDR3 is CASSLGETNEKLFF. As DNA, the CDR3 is TGTGCCAGCAGCCTAGGGGAAACTAATGAAAAACTGTTTTTT.

This chain uses TRBV7-5 with TRBJ1-2; the D segment call TRBD1 is taken from the table without a DNA check. TRBV7-5 constitutes a pseudogene. The CDR3 extends over 14 amino acids. The DNA of the CDR3 is TGTGCCGGGACCCAACAGACAGGGCACTATGGCTACACCTTC. Its protein is CAGTQQTGHYGYTF.